This T cell receptor beta chain was observed in a study of CD8+CD57+ T cells in acquired aplastic anemia. Study context: Roughly 11 million reads, on average, were obtained for CD4+ cells from healthy donors.

The CDR3 extends over 15 amino acids. The V and J ends lost 1 base and 3 bases respectively, with 13 bases between them. Germline CDR1 reads SGHTA; CDR2 reads FQGNSA. Whole-study results and caveats: For CD8+ Simpson's diversity, patients and controls showed no significant difference. Under 35 was the count of CD8+ CDR3 sequences that patients shared with controls.

Comment on this clonotype: The antigen is unknown.

Investigators profiled TCR beta VDJ and CDR3 from genomic DNA template. In TCRdb, the reads were re-called with MiXCR into one record per CDR3 protein. Here the sample spans 150,000 to 200,000 distinct CDR3 sequences, 55% to 75% being singletons. What was sequenced was sorted CD4+, CD8+, or CD8+CD57+ T cells (not recorded which) from PBMCs. This chain uses TRBV7-2 with TRBJ2-7; D gene uncertain. This TCR derives from a human donor in good health. CDR3 sequence: CASSLEGLRSYEQYF. The CDR3 DNA is TGTGCCAGCAGCTTAGAAGGTCTGCGGAGCTACGAGCAGTACTTC.